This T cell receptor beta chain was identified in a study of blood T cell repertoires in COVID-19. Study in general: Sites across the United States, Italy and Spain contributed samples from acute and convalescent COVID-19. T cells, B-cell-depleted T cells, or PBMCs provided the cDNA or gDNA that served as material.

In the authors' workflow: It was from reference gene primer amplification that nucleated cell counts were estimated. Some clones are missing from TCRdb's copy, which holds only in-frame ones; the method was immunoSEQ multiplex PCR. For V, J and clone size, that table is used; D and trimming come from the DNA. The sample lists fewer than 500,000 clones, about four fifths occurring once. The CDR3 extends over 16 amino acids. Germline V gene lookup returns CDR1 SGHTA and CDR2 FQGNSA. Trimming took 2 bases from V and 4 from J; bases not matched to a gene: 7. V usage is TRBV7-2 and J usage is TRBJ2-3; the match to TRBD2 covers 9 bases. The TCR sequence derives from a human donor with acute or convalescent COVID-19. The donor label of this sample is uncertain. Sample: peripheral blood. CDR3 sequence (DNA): TGTGCCAGCAGCTTAATCGGCGGGAGGGGATCAGATACGCAGTATTTT. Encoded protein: CASSLIGGRGSDTQYF.